This T cell receptor beta chain was recorded in a study of OX40 agonist ivuxolimab in advanced cancers. The method was immunoSEQ multiplex PCR; TCRdb's version includes in-frame clones alone and lacks a portion of them. The data contain around 120,000 clones, 80% to 90% of them singletons. Looked up from germline, CDR1 is SGHTA and CDR2 is FQGNSA. This CDR3 contains 18 residues. Trimming at V came to 2 bases and at J to 0 bases, leaving 9 bases not matched to a gene. Points from the study as a whole: Patients with a partial response at 0.1-3.0 mg/kg had among the lowest clonal expansion.

This clone came up a few times. Antigen specificity is unknown. This specimen consisted of CD4+ or CD8+ T cells sorted from blood, obtained in a trial of the OX40 agonist ivuxolimab. The chain is built from TRBV7-2 and TRBJ2-7; 11 bases map to TRBD2. This clonotype originated in an adult with an advanced solid tumor such as melanoma, head and neck, liver or kidney cancer. CDR3: CASSLYPSGGHVSYEQYF. The CDR3 DNA is TGTGCCAGCAGCTTATATCCTAGCGGGGGGCATGTCTCCTACGAGCAGTACTTC.